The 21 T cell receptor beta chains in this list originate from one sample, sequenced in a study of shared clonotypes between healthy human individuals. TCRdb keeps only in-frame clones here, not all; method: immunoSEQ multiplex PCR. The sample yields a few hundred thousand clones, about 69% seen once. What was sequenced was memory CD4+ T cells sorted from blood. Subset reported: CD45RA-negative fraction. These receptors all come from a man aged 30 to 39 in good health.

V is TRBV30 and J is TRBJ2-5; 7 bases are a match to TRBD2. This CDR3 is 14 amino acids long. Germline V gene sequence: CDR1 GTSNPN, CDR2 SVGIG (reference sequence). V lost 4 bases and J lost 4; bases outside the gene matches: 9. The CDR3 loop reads CAWNRGRDGETQYF. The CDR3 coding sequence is TGTGCCTGGAACCGTGGGAGGGATGGAGAGACCCAGTACTTC.

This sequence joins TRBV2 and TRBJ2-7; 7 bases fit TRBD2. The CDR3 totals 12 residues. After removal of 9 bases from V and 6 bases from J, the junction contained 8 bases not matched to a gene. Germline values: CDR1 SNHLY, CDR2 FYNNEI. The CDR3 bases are TGTGCCAGACAGACAATAGCGGGCGAGCAGTACTTC. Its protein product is CARQTIAGEQYF. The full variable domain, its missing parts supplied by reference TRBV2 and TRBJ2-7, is EPEVTQTPSHQVTQMGQEVILRCVPISNHLYFYWYRQILGQKVEFLVSFYNNEISEKSEIFDDQFSVERPDGSNFTLKIRSTKLEDSAMYFCARQTIAGEQYFGPGTRLTVT.

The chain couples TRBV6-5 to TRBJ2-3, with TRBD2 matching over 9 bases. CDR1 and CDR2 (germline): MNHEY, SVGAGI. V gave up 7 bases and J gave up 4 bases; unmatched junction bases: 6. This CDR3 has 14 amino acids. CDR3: CASTRGLAADTQYF. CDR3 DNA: TGTGCCAGCACCAGGGGACTAGCAGCAGATACGCAGTATTTT.

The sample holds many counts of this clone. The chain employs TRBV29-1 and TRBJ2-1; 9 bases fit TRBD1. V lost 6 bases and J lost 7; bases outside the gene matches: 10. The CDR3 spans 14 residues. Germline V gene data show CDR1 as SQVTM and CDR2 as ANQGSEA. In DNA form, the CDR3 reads TGCAGCGTACTAGGCGGGACAGGGTCTAATGAGCAGTTCTTC. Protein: CSVLGGTGSNEQFF.

The CDR3 DNA reads as TGTGCCAGCAGTGAAATCCCAGGGTACAATGAGCAGTTCTTC. Amino acids: CASSEIPGYNEQFF. V is TRBV6-1 and J is TRBJ2-1, with D tentatively TRBD1 (5 bases). Germline-derived CDR1 and CDR2 are MNHNS and SASEGT. Trimming removed 2 bases from V and 4 bases from J, with 9 bases in between. The CDR3 loop spans 14 amino acids.

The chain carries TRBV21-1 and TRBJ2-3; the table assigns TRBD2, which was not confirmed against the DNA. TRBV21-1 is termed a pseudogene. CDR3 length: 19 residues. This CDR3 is CASSKQDCCPSILTDTQYF. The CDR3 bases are TGTGCCAGCAGCAAACAGGACTGCTGTCCAAGCATACTAACAGATACGCAGTATTTT.

This chain's CDR3 is CASSPSRELSYEQYF. CDR3 in DNA: TGTGCCAGCAGCCCCAGCAGGGAATTATCCTACGAGCAGTACTTC. The chain combines TRBV7-2 with TRBJ2-7, with D perhaps TRBD1 (5 bases). The V end lost 5 bases, the J end lost 1 base, and 15 bases lay between the germline ends. Germline-derived CDR1 and CDR2 are SGHTA and FQGNSA. The CDR3 covers 15 residues.

The CDR3 coding sequence is TGTGCCAGCAGCTTAGGCCTGTACGGTCAAAGAAGTTGCGGCTACACCTTC. This translates into CASSLGLYGQRSCGYTF. The chain recombines TRBV7-4 with TRBJ1-2, with no clear D. With 1 base removed from V and 8 bases from J, the gap between germline ends came to 23 bases. Germline V gene lookup returns CDR1 SGHVT and CDR2 SQSDAQ. There are 17 residues in the CDR3.

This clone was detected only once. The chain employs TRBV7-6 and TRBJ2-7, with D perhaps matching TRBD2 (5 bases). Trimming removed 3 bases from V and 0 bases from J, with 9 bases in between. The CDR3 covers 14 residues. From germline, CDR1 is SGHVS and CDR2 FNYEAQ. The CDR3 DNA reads TGTGCCAGCAGCTTGGGAGAAAGCTCCTACGAGCAGTACTTC. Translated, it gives CASSLGESSYEQYF.

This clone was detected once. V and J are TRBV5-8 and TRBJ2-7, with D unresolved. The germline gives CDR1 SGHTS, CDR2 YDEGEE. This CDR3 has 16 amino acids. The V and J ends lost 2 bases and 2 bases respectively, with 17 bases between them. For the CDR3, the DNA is TGTGCCAGCAGCTTTATGGTCTCCTCGGATACCTACGAGCAGTACTTC. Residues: CASSFMVSSDTYEQYF.

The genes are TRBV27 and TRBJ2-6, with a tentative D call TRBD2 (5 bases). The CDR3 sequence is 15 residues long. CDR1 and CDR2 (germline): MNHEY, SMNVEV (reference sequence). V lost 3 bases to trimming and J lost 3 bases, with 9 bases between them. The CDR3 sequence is CASSFLLGGANVLTF. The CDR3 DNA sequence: TGTGCCAGCAGTTTCTTACTAGGTGGGGCCAACGTCCTGACTTTC.

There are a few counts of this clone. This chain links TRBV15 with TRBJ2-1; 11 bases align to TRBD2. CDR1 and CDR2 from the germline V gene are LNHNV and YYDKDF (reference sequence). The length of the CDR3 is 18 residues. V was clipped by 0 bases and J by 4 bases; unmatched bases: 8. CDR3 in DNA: TGTGCCACCAGCAGAGAAACTCCGGGACTAGCGGATTACAATGAGCAGTTCTTC. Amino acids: CATSRETPGLADYNEQFF.

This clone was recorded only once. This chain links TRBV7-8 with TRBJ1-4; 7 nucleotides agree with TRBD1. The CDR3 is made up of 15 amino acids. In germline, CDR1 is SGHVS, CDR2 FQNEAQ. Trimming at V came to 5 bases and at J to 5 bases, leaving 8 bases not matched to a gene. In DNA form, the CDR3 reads TGTGCCAGCAGCCCAGCAGAGACAGGGAATGAAAAACTGTTTTTT. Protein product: CASSPAETGNEKLFF.

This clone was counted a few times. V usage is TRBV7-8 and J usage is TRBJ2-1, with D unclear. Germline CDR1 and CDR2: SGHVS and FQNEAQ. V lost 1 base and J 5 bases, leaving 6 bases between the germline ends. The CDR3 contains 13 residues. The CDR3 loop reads CASSLELHNEQFF. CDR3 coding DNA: TGTGCCAGCAGCTTAGAGCTGCACAATGAGCAGTTCTTC.

DNA for the CDR3: TGCGCCAGCACTGTCACAGATACGCAGTATTTT. Its protein is CASTVTDTQYF. The chain carries TRBV5-1 and TRBJ2-3; D gene uncertain. V gave up 6 bases and J gave up 2 bases, with 4 bases separating them. The germline V gene encodes CDR1 SGHRS and CDR2 YFSETQ. The CDR3 is 11 residues long.

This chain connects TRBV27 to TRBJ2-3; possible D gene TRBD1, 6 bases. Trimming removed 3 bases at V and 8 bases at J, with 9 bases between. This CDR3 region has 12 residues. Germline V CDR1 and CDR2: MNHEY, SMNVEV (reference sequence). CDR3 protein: CASSFPRGTQYF. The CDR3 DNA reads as TGTGCCAGCAGTTTTCCCAGGGGTACGCAGTATTTT.

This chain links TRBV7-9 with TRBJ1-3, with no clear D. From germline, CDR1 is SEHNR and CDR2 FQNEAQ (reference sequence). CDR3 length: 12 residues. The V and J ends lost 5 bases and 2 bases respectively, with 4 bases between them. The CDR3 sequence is CASSPTGNTIYF. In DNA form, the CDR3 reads TGTGCCAGCAGCCCCACTGGAAACACCATATATTTT. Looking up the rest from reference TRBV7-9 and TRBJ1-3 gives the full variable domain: DTGVSQNPRHKITKRGQNVTFRCDPISEHNRLYWYRQTLGQGPEFLTYFQNEAQLEKSRLLSDRFSAERPKGSFSTLEIQRTEQGDSAMYLCASSPTGNTIYFGEGSWLTVV.

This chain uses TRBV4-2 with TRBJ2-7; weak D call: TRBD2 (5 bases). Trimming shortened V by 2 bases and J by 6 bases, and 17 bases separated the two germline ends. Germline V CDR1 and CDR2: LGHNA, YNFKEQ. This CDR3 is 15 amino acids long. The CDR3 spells CASSQYHSGGSEQYF. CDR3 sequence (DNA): TGTGCCAGCAGCCAATATCACAGTGGAGGCTCCGAGCAGTACTTC.

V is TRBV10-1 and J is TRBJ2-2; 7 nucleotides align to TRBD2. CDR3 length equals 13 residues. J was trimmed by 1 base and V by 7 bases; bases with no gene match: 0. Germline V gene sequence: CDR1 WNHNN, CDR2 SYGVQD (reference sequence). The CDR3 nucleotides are TGCGCCAGCACTAGCGGGAACACCGGGGAGCTGTTTTTT. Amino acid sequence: CASTSGNTGELFF.

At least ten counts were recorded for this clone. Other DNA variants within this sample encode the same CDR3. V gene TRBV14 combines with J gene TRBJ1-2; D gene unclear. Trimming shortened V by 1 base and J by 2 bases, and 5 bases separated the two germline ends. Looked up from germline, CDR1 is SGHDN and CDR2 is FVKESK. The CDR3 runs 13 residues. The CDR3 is CASSQGGNYGYTF. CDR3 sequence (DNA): TGTGCCAGCAGCCAAGGGGGAAACTATGGCTACACCTTC.

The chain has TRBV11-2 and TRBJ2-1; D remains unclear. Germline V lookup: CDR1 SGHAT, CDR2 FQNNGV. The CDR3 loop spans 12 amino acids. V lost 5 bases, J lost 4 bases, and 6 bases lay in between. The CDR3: CASSTVYNEQFF. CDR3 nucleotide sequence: TGTGCCAGCAGCACGGTATACAATGAGCAGTTCTTC. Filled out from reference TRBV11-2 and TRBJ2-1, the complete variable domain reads EAGVAQSPRYKIIEKRQSVAFWCNPISGHATLYWYQQILGQGPKLLIQFQNNGVVDDSQLPKDRFSAERLKGVDSTLKIQPAKLEDSAVYLCASSTVYNEQFFGPGTRLTVL.